The T cell receptor beta chain described here comes from a study of identical twins' blood T cells. TCRdb redid the calling of the 5' RACE reads with MiXCR, one entry per CDR3 protein. The repertoire consists of a few hundred thousand distinct CDR3 sequences, with 28% occurring once and the leading ten covering about 6%. The sequenced sample consisted of PBMCs. This TCR was recovered from a woman aged 18-55 years in good health.

For the CDR3, the DNA is TGTGCCAGCAGGACAGGGGTGGGGTCCAGTCAGCCCCAGCATTTT. Protein: CASRTGVGSSQPQHF. The chain links TRBV27 to TRBJ1-5; 8 nucleotides line up with TRBD1. CDR3 length: 15 residues. From germline, CDR1 is MNHEY and CDR2 SMNVEV (reference sequence). With V trimmed by 6 bases and J by 6 bases, 10 bases remained unmatched.